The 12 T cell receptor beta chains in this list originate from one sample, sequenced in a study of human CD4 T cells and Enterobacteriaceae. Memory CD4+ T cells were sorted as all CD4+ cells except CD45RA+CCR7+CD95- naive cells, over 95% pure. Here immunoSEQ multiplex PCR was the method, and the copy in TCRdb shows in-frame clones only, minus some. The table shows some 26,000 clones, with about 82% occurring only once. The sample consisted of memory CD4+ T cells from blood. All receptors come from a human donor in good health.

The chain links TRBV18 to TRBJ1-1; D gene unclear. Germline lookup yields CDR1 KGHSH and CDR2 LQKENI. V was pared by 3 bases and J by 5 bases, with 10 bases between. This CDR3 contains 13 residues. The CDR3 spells CASSPTVETEAFF. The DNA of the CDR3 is TGTGCCAGCTCACCGACGGTGGAGACTGAAGCTTTCTTT.

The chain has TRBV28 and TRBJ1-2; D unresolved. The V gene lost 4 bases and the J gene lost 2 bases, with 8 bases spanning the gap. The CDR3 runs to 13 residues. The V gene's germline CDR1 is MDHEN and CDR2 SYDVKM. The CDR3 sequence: CASSSPPNYGYTF. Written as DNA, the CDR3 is TGTGCCAGCAGTTCCCCCCCAAACTATGGCTACACCTTC.

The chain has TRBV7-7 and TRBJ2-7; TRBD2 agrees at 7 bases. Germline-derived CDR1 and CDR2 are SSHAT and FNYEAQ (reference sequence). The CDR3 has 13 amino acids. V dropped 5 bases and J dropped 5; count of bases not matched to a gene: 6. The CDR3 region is CASSKRREDEQYF. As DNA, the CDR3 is TGTGCCAGCAGCAAGAGACGGGAGGACGAGCAGTACTTC.

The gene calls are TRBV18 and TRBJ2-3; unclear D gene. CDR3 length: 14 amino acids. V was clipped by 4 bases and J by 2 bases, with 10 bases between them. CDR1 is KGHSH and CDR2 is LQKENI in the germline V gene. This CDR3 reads CASSLIVDTDTQYF. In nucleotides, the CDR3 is TGTGCCAGCTCACTAATCGTGGACACAGATACGCAGTATTTT.

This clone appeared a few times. The CDR3 reads CASSRSRRGFIYEQYF. The CDR3 DNA reads as TGTGCCAGTAGTAGGTCCAGAAGAGGGTTCATCTACGAGCAGTACTTC. The J gene is TRBJ2-7, the V gene TRBV19, with D perhaps matching TRBD2 (5 bases). Germline CDR1 and CDR2: LNHDA and SQIVND (reference sequence). CDR3 length equals 16 residues. V was cut by 4 bases and J by 3 bases, with 19 bases left in between.

The CDR3 loop reads CASSLSTDTYEQYF. CDR3 DNA: TGCGCCAGCAGCTTGTCAACTGATACCTACGAGCAGTACTTC. This chain connects TRBV5-1 to TRBJ2-5; D gene uncertain. The end of the DNA is better explained by TRBJ2-7, so the J call may be wrong. Germline CDR1 and CDR2: SGHRS and YFSETQ. The CDR3 totals 14 residues.

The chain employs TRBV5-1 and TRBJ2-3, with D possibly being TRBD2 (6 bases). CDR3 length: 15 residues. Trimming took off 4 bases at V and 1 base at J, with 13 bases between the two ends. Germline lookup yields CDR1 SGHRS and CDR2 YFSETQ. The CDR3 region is CASSEKAGRTDTQYF. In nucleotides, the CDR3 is TGCGCCAGCAGCGAAAAGGCGGGGCGCACAGATACGCAGTATTTT.

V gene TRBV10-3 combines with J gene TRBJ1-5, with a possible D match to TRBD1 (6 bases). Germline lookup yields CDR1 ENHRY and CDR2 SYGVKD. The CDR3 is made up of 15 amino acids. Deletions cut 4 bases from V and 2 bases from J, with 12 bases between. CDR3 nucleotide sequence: TGTGCCATCAGTGCGTCGTACAGGGGCAATCAGCCCCAGCATTTT. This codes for CAISASYRGNQPQHF.

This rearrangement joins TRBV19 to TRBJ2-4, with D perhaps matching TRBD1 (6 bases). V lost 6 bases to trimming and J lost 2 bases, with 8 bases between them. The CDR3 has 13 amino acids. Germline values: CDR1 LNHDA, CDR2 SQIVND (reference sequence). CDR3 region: CASRQGSKNIQYF. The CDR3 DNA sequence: TGTGCCAGTAGACAGGGATCCAAAAACATTCAGTACTTC.

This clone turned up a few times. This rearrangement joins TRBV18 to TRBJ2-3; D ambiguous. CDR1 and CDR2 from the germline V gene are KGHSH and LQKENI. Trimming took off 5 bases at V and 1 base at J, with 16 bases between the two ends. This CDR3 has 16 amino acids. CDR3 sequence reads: CASSREPGIGTDTQYF. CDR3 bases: TGTGCCAGCTCAAGGGAACCTGGTATCGGCACAGATACGCAGTATTTT. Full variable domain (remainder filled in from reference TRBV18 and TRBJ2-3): NAGVMQNPRHLVRRRGQEARLRCSPMKGHSHVYWYRQLPEEGLKFMVYLQKENIIDESGMPKERFSAEFPKEGPSILRIQQVVRGDSAAYFCASSREPGIGTDTQYFGPGTRLTVL.

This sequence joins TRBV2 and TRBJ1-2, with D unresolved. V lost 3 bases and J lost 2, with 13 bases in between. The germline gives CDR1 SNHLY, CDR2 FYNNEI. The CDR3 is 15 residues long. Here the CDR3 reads CASSEYQGLNYGYTF. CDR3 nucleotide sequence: TGTGCCAGCAGTGAGTATCAAGGACTCAACTATGGCTACACCTTC.

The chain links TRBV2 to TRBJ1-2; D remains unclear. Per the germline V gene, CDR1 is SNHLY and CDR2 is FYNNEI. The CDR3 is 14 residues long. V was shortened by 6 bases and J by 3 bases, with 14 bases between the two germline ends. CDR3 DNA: TGTGCCAGCAGGGAGACGGATTCCTACTATGGCTACACCTTC. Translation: CASRETDSYYGYTF.